This section outlines one T cell receptor beta chain sequence together with its context. Per the original methods: Estimated nucleated cell counts came from reference gene primer amplification. Some clones are missing from TCRdb's copy, which holds only in-frame ones; the method was immunoSEQ multiplex PCR. Clone size and the V and J calls come from that table; the DNA yielded D and trimming. The sample yields 350,000 to 550,000 clones, roughly 90% seen once. This sample is drawn from a study of blood T cell repertoires in COVID-19. On the study more broadly: Donors in the United States, Italy and Spain gave samples during acute or convalescent COVID-19. PBMCs, B-cell-depleted T cells, or T cells provided the cDNA or gDNA that made up the material.

This CDR3 contains 15 residues. Trimming pared 2 bases from V and 5 bases from J, leaving 15 bases between. CDR1 and CDR2 from the germline V gene are MNHNS and SASEGT. This chain connects TRBV6-1 to TRBJ1-1; perhaps TRBD1 as D (5 bases). This sequence originates from a woman aged 30 to 39 with acute or convalescent COVID-19. Input material: peripheral blood. CDR3 bases: TGTGCCAGCAGTGAATATCAAGGGGCACGGACTGAAGCTTTCTTT. Translation gives CASSEYQGARTEAFF.